This entry is about one T cell receptor (beta chain). Trimming cost V 2 bases and J 7 bases, with 6 bases left between them. CDR1 and CDR2 (germline): LNHDA, SQIVND (reference sequence). The CDR3 runs 12 residues. The data originate from a study of T cell responses to AZD1222 COVID-19 vaccine. Background on the study: The analysis combined second doses at about 4 or about 12 weeks.

Assay used: immunoSEQ multiplex PCR; TCRdb lists only in-frame clones, some missing. This repertoire shows roughly 120,000 clones, 92% found once; its top ten account for 7.8%. The specimen was peripheral blood, collected on day 0 of AZD1222 vaccination. The chain employs TRBV19 and TRBJ2-1; D unclear. This receptor was taken from an adult in good health. This CDR3 reads CASSISRNEQFF. The CDR3 bases are TGTGCCAGTAGTATAAGTCGGAATGAGCAGTTCTTC.